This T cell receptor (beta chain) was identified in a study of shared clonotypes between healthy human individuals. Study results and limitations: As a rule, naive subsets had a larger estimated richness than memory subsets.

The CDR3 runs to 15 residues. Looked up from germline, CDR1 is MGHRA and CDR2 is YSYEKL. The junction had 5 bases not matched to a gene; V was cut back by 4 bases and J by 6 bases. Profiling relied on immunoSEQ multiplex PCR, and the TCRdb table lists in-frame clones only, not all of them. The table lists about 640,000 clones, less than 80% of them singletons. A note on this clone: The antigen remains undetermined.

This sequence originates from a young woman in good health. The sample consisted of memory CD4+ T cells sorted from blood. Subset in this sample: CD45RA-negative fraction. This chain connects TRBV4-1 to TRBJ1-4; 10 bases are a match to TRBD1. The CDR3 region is CASSRQTGGDEKLFF. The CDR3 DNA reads TGCGCCAGCAGCCGCCAGACAGGGGGCGATGAAAAACTGTTTTTT.